This is a list of T cell receptor beta chains from one sample in a study of metastatic and nonmetastatic thyroid tumors. Using MiXCR, TCRdb re-called clones from the PCR reads. The table lists approximately 19,000 clones, approximately 22% of them singletons. The specimen sequenced was tumor tissue. The receptors stem from a male donor with papillary thyroid cancer or a benign thyroid nodule (not recorded which). Some clones in this sample may be carry-over from other donors' samples. Both conserved end residues are part of each CDR3. The D gene is left open where the match is weak. Size values are once, few and many counts, or a class for expanded clones, and some rows have none.

D gene	clone size	V gene	J gene	CDR3 DNA	CDR3 protein
TRBD2	medium-sized	TRBV9	TRBJ2-1	TGTGCCAGCAGTTCTCGGACTAGCGGGATTAGAAATGAGCAGTTCTTC	CASSSRTSGIRNEQFF
TRBD1	medium-sized	TRBV5-1	TRBJ1-6	TGCGCCAGCAGCTGGACAGGGTTGGGCTCACCCCTCCACTTT	CASSWTGLGSPLHF
-	many	TRBV24-1	TRBJ2-2	TGTGCCACCAGTGATCCGAGGGGGGCCGGGGAGCTGTTTTTT	CATSDPRGAGELFF
TRBD1	many	TRBV25-1	TRBJ2-4	TGTGCCAGCAGTACCGACAGGGGGAGAGTGGACATTCAGTACTTC	CASSTDRGRVDIQYF
TRBD1	-	TRBV5-6	TRBJ2-4	TGTGCCAGCAGCCCCCTACAGGGGACCGGAAACATTCAGTACTTC	CASSPLQGTGNIQYF
-	many	TRBV25-1	TRBJ2-6	TGTGCCACTAGAGGACGGTTCATCTCTGGGGCCAACGTCCTGACTTTC	CATRGRFISGANVLTF
-	many	TRBV28	TRBJ1-2	TGTGCCAGCACCGAAACAGGACTCGATGGCTACACCTTC	CASTETGLDGYTF
-	-	TRBV7-3	TRBJ1-2	TGTGCCAGCAGCCCCGGTGGATCTTATGGCTACACCTTC	CASSPGGSYGYTF
-	few	TRBV7-6	TRBJ2-1	TGTGCCAGCAGCTCCCTGACAAGCTCCTACGATGAGCAGTTCTTC	CASSSLTSSYDEQFF
TRBD2	many	TRBV28	TRBJ2-4	TGTGCCAGCAGTTTAAGTTACGGGAGGGGAGTTGGGATTCAGTACTTC	CASSLSYGRGVGIQYF
TRBD1	medium-sized	TRBV6-1	TRBJ2-3	TGTGCCAGCGAAACCGGACAGGGTACAGATACGCAGTATTTT	CASETGQGTDTQYF
TRBD1	-	TRBV5-1	TRBJ2-7	TGCGTCAGCAGCTTTGAAAGCTCAGGACAGGGCTTCTTTATCTACGAGCAGTACTTC	CVSSFESSGQGFFIYEQYF
-	many	TRBV12-3/TRBV12-4	TRBJ2-4	TGTGCCAGCAGTACCGAAGAAAACATTCAGTACTTC	CASSTEENIQYF
TRBD1	once	TRBV20-1	TRBJ1-2	TGCAGTGCATTTGGACAGGGCAAAGCTAACTATGGCTACACCTTC	CSAFGQGKANYGYTF
TRBD2	many	TRBV5-1	TRBJ2-2	TGCGCCAGCAGCTTGGCGGTAGCGGGAACCGGGGAGCTGTTTTTT	CASSLAVAGTGELFF
TRBD2	few	TRBV6-4	TRBJ2-3	TGTGCCAGCAGTGAAGCGGGAGGTAGCACAGGTACGCAGTACTTT	CASSEAGGSTGTQYF
-	many	TRBV6-2/TRBV6-3	TRBJ1-1	TGTGCCAGCAGGCCCAGCACAGGGACCACTGAAGCTTTCTTT	CASRPSTGTTEAFF
-	many	TRBV7-2	TRBJ1-1	TGTGCCAGCAGCTTAGCTTTTGGGGGGAACACTGAAGCTTTCTTT	CASSLAFGGNTEAFF